The clone carrying this T cell receptor beta chain was picked up one time. Its specificity is not known. The data are from a study of breast tumors, draining lymph nodes, adjacent tissues. TCRdb reprocessed the multiplex PCR reads via MiXCR and lists one record per CDR3 protein. This table holds 150,000 to 200,000 distinct CDR3 sequences, approximately 30% found once. The lymph nodes were axillary draining lymph nodes from breast cancer patients. The germline gives CDR1 SGHDT, CDR2 YYEEEE. V was cut by 1 base and J by 1 base, with 11 bases left in between. The CDR3 spans 15 residues. General study results and limits: Tumor TCR diversity was below lymph nodes but above nontumor tissue. Data only fit, rather than demonstrated, lymph node origin of most tumor T cells. The data were judged consistent with most tumor T cells coming from lymph node and expanding in tumor. Luminal-like breast cancer showed significantly higher tumor–nontumor repertoire similarity than basal-like.

The receptor comes from a female donor with breast cancer. Some clones in this sample may be carry-over from other donors' samples. Sequences were obtained from axillary lymph node tissue. The V and J genes are TRBV5-6 and TRBJ1-1, with D perhaps TRBD1 (5 bases). The DNA for the CDR3 is TGTGCCAGCAGCTTGATGGGGACGGGGAACACTGAAGCTTTCTTT. It specifies CASSLMGTGNTEAFF.